This TCR beta chain was profiled in a study of shared clonotypes between healthy human individuals. Study findings and constraints: Investigators expected sequencing depth to affect clonotype sharing among donors.

Once extracted for a subset, genomic DNA was divided evenly among several immunoSEQ plates. The data were produced by immunoSEQ multiplex PCR, yet TCRdb's version contains in-frame clones alone and is incomplete. The profile shows 950,000 to 1,300,000 clones, around four fifths of them singletons. As for this clone: As yet, its antigen is unknown.

With 1 base clipped from V and 7 bases from J, the junction kept 4 bases outside the gene matches. The CDR3 sequence is 15 residues long. From germline, CDR1 is LGHNA and CDR2 YSLEER. Sequencing input: memory CD4+ T cells sorted from blood. Subset indicated: CD45RA-negative fraction. The clonotype was recovered from a man aged 18-30 years in good health. The gene calls are TRBV4-3 and TRBJ2-1; 10 bases are a match to TRBD2. Written as DNA, the CDR3 is TGCGCCAGCAGCCAAGCTCCTAGCGGGAGTAATGAGCAGTTCTTC. The encoded protein is CASSQAPSGSNEQFF.